The 19 T cell receptor beta chains given below trace back to one sample, sequenced in a study of blood T cell repertoires in COVID-19 (TCRdb year 2020). Preparation of the library involved the immunoSEQ multiplex PCR assay. In its TCRdb copy, this immuneACCESS table keeps in-frame sequences only and misses some clones. Where compared with another copy, unresolved V genes explain less than half of these, and the others have no known cause. Across this sample there are about 150,000 clones, with roughly 80% seen only once. The ten most abundant clones make up 5% to 6.5% of the sample. The sequencing sample was made of PBMCs or T cells enriched from blood (not recorded which). Source of these receptors: a woman aged 45-60 years who had recovered from COVID-19.

This chain joins TRBV3-1 (or the pseudogene TRBV3-2) and TRBJ1-4; 10 positions match TRBD1. J gave up 5 bases and V 4 bases, and 7 bases lay outside the gene matches. Germline CDR1 is LGHDT and CDR2 is YNNKEL (reference sequence). This CDR3 is 16 amino acids long. CDR3 DNA sequence: TGTGCCAGCAGCCCAACCACGGGACAGGGGAATGAAAAACTGTTTTTT. It yields the protein CASSPTTGQGNEKLFF.

The J gene is TRBJ1-5, the V gene TRBV18; 8 nucleotides line up with TRBD1. Losses at the gene ends were 3 bases for V and 8 bases for J; bases not matched to a gene: 6. Germline V lookup: CDR1 KGHSH, CDR2 LQKENI. CDR3 length equals 14 residues. The CDR3 reads CASSPLQGVEPQHF. CDR3 nucleotide sequence: TGTGCCAGCTCACCTTTACAGGGGGTCGAGCCCCAGCATTTT.

The CDR3 reads CASSRPGQIYGYTF. Here the CDR3 DNA reads TGTGCCAGCAGTAGGCCGGGACAGATATATGGCTACACCTTC. The rearrangement joins TRBV6-6 to TRBJ1-2, with 7 bases aligning to TRBD1. V shed 5 bases and J 5 bases; nucleotides not matched to a gene: 8. CDR3 length: 14 residues. The germline V gene encodes CDR1 MNHNY and CDR2 SVGAGI (reference sequence).

The rearrangement links TRBV27 to TRBJ2-5; perhaps TRBD2 as D (6 bases). This CDR3 region has 12 residues. The ends were cut back, 0 bases at V and 7 bases at J, with 6 bases in the middle. CDR1 and CDR2 (germline): MNHEY, SMNVEV (reference sequence). The CDR3 nucleotides are TGTGCCAGCAGTTTATCGCGGGGGACCCAGTACTTC. It is translated as CASSLSRGTQYF.

This clone was detected only a few times. This chain links TRBV12-3 or TRBV12-4 with TRBJ1-1; 7 bases line up with TRBD1. The V gene end was trimmed by 5 bases and the J gene end by 7 bases; junction bases not matched to a gene: 7. There are 13 residues in the CDR3. The CDR3 bases are TGTGCCAGCAGTAAATCCGGGACAGTTGAAGCTTTCTTT. Translated: CASSKSGTVEAFF.

The gene calls are TRBV20-1 and TRBJ1-1; D is unclear. Trimming cost V 6 bases and J 4 bases, with 9 bases left between them. This CDR3 contains 11 residues. Germline V lookup: CDR1 DFQATT, CDR2 SNEGSKA (reference sequence). The CDR3 nucleotides are TGCAGTGCAAGCGGCGTCACTGAAGCTTTCTTT. This gives the protein CSASGVTEAFF.

J is TRBJ1-2 and V is TRBV10-2, with TRBD1 identical over 9 bases. This CDR3 comprises 13 residues. Unmatched junction bases numbered 4, after V lost 6 bases and J lost 5 bases. Germline V gives CDR1 WSHSY, CDR2 SAAADI. The CDR3 loop is CASRQGAGYGYTF. The DNA of the CDR3 is TGCGCCAGCAGACAGGGGGCAGGATATGGCTACACCTTC.

This chain joins TRBV7-9 and TRBJ1-2, with a tentative D call TRBD1 (5 bases). Trimming removed 4 bases at V and 5 bases at J, with 14 bases between. The CDR3 spans 14 residues. Germline values: CDR1 SEHNR, CDR2 FQNEAQ (reference sequence). This CDR3 reads CASSWGDVEYGYTF. In nucleotides, the CDR3 is TGTGCCAGCAGCTGGGGGGACGTGGAGTATGGCTACACCTTC.

This chain connects TRBV4-1 to TRBJ2-5; 10 bases agree with TRBD2. Trimming cost V 4 bases and J 5 bases; bases outside gene matches: 7. The CDR3 contains 15 residues. Germline CDR1 MGHRA, CDR2 YSYEKL. For the CDR3, the DNA is TGCGCCAGCAGCCTCGGAACTAGCGGGGAGGAGACCCAGTACTTC. This encodes CASSLGTSGEETQYF.

The chain joins TRBV28 to TRBJ1-3; D possibly corresponds to TRBD1 (6 bases). Germline-derived CDR1 and CDR2 are MDHEN and SYDVKM. There are 16 residues in the CDR3. With 3 bases removed from V and 0 bases from J, the gap between germline ends came to 12 bases. As DNA, the CDR3 is TGTGCCAGCAGTTTGGGGGCAGGGAGCTCTGGAAACACCATATATTTT. Translated, it gives CASSLGAGSSGNTIYF.

In its sample, this clone was seen once. J is TRBJ2-7 and V is TRBV12-3 or TRBV12-4; D possibly corresponds to TRBD2 (6 bases). V lost 5 bases and J 7 bases, leaving 15 bases between the germline ends. The CDR3 is 13 residues long. CDR3 sequence: CASSLGLEGEQYV. In nucleotides, the CDR3 is TGTGCCAGCAGTCTTGGGCTGGAGGGGGAGCAGTACGTC.

The chain has TRBV6-5 and TRBJ1-6; 9 bases match TRBD1. Germline V gene data show CDR1 as MNHEY and CDR2 as SVGAGI. The trim removed 5 bases at V and 9 bases at J, leaving 5 bases unmatched. This CDR3 has 14 amino acids. The CDR3 sequence: CASSPDRGGSPLHF. The CDR3 coding sequence is TGTGCCAGCAGTCCGGACAGGGGTGGTTCACCCCTCCACTTT.

The rearrangement links TRBV10-2 to TRBJ2-1, with D possibly matching TRBD1 (6 bases). Per the germline V gene, CDR1 is WSHSY and CDR2 is SAAADI. Trimming removed 6 bases from V and 6 bases from J, with 15 bases in between. This CDR3 region has 14 residues. The CDR3 nucleotides are TGCGCCAGCAGAGTCCACAGGGAAGCCAATGAGCAGTTCTTC. Its translation is CASRVHREANEQFF.

The genes are TRBV5-1 and TRBJ2-1; TRBD1 matches 7 bases. The germline V gene has CDR1 SGHRS and CDR2 YFSETQ. The CDR3 spans 15 residues. Trimming took 1 base from V and 8 from J; bases not matched to a gene: 9. This chain's CDR3 is CASSLLGGQRDEQFF. The CDR3 nucleotides read TGCGCCAGCAGCTTGCTAGGGGGCCAGCGTGATGAGCAGTTCTTC.

This chain connects TRBV2 to TRBJ1-5; 9 nucleotides match TRBD1. This CDR3 has 15 residues. CDR1 is SNHLY, CDR2 FYNNEI, per germline. V was clipped by 3 bases and J by 5 bases; unmatched bases: 5. CDR3 sequence reads: CASSDWTGAHQPQHF. CDR3 nucleotide sequence: TGTGCCAGCAGTGACTGGACAGGGGCACATCAGCCCCAGCATTTT.

Comments on this clone: This sample includes further DNA sequences coding for the same CDR3. This sequence joins TRBV18 and TRBJ1-3; the D is unclear. V gave up 2 bases and J gave up 4 bases, with 3 bases separating them. Germline V gives CDR1 KGHSH, CDR2 LQKENI. This CDR3 has 12 residues. The DNA for the CDR3 is TGTGCCAGCTCACCATCGGGAAACACCATATATTTT. It translates to CASSPSGNTIYF.

J is TRBJ1-3 and V is TRBV7-9; no reliable D call. Germline CDR1 SEHNR, CDR2 FQNEAQ (reference sequence). V was cut by 1 base and J by 0 bases, with 7 bases left in between. This CDR3 spans 15 amino acids. The CDR3, as DNA: TGTGCCAGCAGCTTAGACAGAGCCTCTGGAAACACCATATATTTT. Translated, it gives CASSLDRASGNTIYF.

The chain combines TRBV19 with TRBJ1-2; 7 positions agree with TRBD1. The CDR3 consists of 15 residues. Losses at the gene ends were 5 bases for V and 6 bases for J; bases not matched to a gene: 12. Germline CDR1 is LNHDA and CDR2 is SQIVND (reference sequence). CDR3 loop: CASSPRTGGLDGYTF. The CDR3 bases are TGTGCCAGTAGTCCTCGGACAGGCGGACTCGATGGCTACACCTTC.

The CDR3 DNA is TGTGCCAGCAGCCCGCTGAGGCCGACGAACACTGAAGCTTTCTTT. Encoded protein: CASSPLRPTNTEAFF. V gene TRBV9 combines with J gene TRBJ1-1; D gene unclear. Germline lookup yields CDR1 SGDLS and CDR2 YYNGEE. This CDR3 has 15 amino acids. The V gene lost 4 bases and the J gene lost 1 base, with 14 bases spanning the gap. The whole variable domain, filled in from reference TRBV9 and TRBJ1-1, reads DSGVTQTPKHLITATGQRVTLRCSPRSGDLSVYWYQQSLDQGLQFLIQYYNGEERAKGNILERFSAQQFPDLHSELNLSSLELGDSALYFCASSPLRPTNTEAFFGQGTRLTVV.